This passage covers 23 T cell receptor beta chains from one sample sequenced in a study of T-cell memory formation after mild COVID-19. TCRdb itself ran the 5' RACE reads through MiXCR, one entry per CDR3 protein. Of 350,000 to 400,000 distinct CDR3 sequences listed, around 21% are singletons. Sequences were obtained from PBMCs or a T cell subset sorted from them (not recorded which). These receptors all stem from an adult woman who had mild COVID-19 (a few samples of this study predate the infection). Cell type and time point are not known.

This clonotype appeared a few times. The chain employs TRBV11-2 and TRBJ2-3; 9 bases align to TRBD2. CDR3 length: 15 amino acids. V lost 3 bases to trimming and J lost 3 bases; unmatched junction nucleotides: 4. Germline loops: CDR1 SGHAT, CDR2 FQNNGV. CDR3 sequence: CASSFGTSSTDTQYF. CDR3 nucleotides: TGTGCCAGCAGCTTTGGGACTAGCTCGACAGATACGCAGTATTTT.

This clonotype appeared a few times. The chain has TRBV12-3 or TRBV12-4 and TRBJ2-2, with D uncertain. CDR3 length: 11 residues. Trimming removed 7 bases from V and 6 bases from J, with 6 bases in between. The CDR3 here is CASKYSGELFF. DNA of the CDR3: TGTGCCAGCAAATACTCCGGGGAGCTGTTTTTT.

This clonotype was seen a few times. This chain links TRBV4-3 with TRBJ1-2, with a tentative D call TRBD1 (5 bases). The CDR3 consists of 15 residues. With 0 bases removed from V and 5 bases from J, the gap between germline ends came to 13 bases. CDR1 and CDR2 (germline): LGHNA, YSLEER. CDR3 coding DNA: TGCGCCAGCAGCCAAGACTCGACAGCCCAGTATGGCTACACCTTC. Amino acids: CASSQDSTAQYGYTF.

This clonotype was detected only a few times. The CDR3 is CASSFRGLRNTGELFF. The DNA for the CDR3 is TGTGCCAGCAGCTTTAGGGGTCTGAGAAACACCGGGGAGCTGTTTTTT. The V gene is TRBV7-2, the J gene TRBJ2-2, with D maybe TRBD1 (5 bases). The V end lost 3 bases, the J end lost 2 bases, and 13 bases lay between the germline ends. The CDR3 is 16 amino acids. CDR1 is SGHTA, CDR2 FQGNSA, per germline.

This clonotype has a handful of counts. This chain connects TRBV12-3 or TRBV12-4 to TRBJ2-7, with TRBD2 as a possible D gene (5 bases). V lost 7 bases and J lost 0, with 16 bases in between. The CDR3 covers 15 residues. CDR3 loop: CASTLSDGVSYEQYF. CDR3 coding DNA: TGTGCCAGCACCCTATCAGACGGGGTCTCCTACGAGCAGTACTTC.

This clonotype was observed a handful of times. The CDR3 loop is CASTPGQVYGYTF. The CDR3 bases are TGTGCCAGCACCCCGGGACAGGTGTATGGCTACACCTTC. V is TRBV12-3 or TRBV12-4 and J is TRBJ1-2; 8 nucleotides match TRBD1. The CDR3 has 13 amino acids. V lost 7 bases, J lost 5 bases, and 6 bases stayed unmatched.

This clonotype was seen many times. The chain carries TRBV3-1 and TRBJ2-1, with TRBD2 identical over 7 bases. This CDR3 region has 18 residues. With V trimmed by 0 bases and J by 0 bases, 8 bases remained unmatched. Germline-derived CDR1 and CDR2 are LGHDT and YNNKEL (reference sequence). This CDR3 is CASSQDALAASSYNEQFF. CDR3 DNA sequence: TGTGCCAGCAGCCAAGATGCGCTAGCGGCTAGCTCCTACAATGAGCAGTTCTTC.

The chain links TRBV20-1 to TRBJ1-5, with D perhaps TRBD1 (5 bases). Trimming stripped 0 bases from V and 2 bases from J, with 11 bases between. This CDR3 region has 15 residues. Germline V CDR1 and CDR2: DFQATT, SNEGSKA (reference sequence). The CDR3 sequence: CSARETGARNQPQHF. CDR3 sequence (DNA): TGCAGTGCTAGAGAGACTGGGGCTCGCAATCAGCCCCAGCATTTT.

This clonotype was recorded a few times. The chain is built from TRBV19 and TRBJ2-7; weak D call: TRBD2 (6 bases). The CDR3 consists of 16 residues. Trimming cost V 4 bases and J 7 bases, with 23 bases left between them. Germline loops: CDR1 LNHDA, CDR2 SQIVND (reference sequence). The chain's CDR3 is CASSSEGGPRDAEQYF. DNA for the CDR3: TGTGCCAGTAGTAGCGAGGGAGGCCCTCGGGACGCGGAGCAGTACTTC.

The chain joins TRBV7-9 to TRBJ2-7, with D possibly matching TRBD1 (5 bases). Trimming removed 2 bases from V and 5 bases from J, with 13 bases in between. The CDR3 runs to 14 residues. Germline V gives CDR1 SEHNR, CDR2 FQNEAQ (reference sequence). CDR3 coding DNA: TGTGCCAGCAGCTTAATCGATGGGGCGAACGAGCAGTACTTC. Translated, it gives CASSLIDGANEQYF.

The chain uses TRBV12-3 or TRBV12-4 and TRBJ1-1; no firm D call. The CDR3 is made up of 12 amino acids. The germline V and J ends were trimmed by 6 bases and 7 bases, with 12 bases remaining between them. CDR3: CASSLYFVEAFF. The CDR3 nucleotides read TGTGCCAGCAGCCTCTACTTCGTTGAAGCTTTCTTT.

For the CDR3, the DNA is TGTGCCAGCAGCTCGGGACCACCCTACGAGCAGTACTTC. This encodes CASSSGPPYEQYF. The J gene is TRBJ2-7, the V gene TRBV6-2 or TRBV6-3; D could derive from TRBD1 or TRBD2 (5 bases each). This CDR3 region has 13 residues. Trimming shortened V by 6 bases and J by 2 bases, and 11 bases separated the two germline ends. Per germline, CDR1 MNHEY and CDR2 SVGEGT.

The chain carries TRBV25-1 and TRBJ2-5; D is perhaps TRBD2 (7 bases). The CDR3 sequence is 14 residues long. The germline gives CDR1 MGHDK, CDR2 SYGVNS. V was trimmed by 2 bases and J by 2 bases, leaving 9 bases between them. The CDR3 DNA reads TGTGCCAGCAGTGAAAGGGGGGGGCAAGAGACCCAGTACTTC. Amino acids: CASSERGGQETQYF.

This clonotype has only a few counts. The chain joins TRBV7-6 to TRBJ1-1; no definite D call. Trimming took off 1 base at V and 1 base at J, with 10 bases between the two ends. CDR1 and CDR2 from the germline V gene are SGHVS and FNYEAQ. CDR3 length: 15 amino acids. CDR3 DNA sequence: TGTGCCAGCAGCTTAGTCCAGGAGACGAACACTGAAGCTTTCTTT. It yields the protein CASSLVQETNTEAFF.

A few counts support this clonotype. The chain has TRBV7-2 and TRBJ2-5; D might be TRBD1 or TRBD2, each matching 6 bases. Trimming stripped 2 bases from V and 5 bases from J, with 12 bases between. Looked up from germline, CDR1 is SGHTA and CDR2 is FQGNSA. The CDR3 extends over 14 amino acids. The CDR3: CASSLWGAVETQYF. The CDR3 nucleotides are TGTGCCAGCAGCTTATGGGGGGCGGTGGAGACCCAGTACTTC. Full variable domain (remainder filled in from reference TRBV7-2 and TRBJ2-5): GAGVSQSPSNKVTEKGKDVELRCDPISGHTALYWYRQSLGQGLEFLIYFQGNSAPDKSGLPSDRFSAERTGGSVSTLTIQRTQQEDSAVYLCASSLWGAVETQYFGPGTRLLVL.

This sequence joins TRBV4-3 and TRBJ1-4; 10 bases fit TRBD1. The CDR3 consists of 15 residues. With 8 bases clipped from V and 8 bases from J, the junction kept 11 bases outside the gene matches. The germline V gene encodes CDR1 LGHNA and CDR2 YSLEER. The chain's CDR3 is CASGDPGQGNEKLFF. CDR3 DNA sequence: TGCGCCAGCGGTGATCCGGGACAGGGGAACGAAAAACTGTTTTTT.

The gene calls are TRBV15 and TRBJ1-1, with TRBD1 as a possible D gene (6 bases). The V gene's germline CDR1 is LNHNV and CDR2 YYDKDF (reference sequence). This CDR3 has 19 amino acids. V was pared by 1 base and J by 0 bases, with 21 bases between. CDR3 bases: TGTGCCACCAGCAGAGGTCCCCGGGACATATGGGCAGTGAACACTGAAGCTTTCTTT. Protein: CATSRGPRDIWAVNTEAFF.

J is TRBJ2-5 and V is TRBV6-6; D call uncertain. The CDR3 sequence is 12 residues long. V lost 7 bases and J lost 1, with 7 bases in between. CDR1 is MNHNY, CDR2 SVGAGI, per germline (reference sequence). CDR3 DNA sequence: TGTGCCAGCACGAGGTCCCAAGAGACCCAGTACTTC. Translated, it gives CASTRSQETQYF.

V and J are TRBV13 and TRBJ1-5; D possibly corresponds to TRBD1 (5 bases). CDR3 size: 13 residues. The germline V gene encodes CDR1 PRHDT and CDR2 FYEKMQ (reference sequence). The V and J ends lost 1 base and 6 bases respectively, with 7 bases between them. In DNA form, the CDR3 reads TGTGCCAGCAGCTTAGCAGGGATTCAGCCCCAGCATTTT. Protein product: CASSLAGIQPQHF.

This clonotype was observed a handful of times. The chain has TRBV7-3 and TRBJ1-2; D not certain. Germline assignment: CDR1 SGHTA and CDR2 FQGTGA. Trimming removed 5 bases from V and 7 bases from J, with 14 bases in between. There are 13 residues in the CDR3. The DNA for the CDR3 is TGTGCCAGCAGCCCCGGAATTGTAGGTGGCTACACCTTC. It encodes CASSPGIVGGYTF.

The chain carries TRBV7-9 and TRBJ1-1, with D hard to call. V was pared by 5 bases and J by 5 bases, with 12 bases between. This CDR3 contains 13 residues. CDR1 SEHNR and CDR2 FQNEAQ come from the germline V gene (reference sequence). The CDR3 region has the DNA TGTGCCAGCAGCCTCGAAGAGAGAACTGAAGCTTTCTTT. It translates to CASSLEERTEAFF.

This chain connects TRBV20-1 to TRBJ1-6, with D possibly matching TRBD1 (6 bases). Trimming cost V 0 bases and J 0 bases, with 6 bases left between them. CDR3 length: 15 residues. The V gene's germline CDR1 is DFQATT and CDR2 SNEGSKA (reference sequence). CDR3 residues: CSAREDSSYNSPLHF. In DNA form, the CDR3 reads TGCAGTGCTAGAGAGGACAGCTCCTATAATTCACCCCTCCACTTT.

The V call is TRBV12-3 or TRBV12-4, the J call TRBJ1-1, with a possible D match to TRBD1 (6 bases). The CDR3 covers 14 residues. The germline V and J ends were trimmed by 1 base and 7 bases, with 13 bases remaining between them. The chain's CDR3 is CASSLGAPQGEAFF. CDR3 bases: TGTGCCAGCAGTTTAGGGGCTCCACAGGGTGAAGCTTTCTTT.